This T cell receptor (beta chain) is drawn from a study of T cells and copy number aberrations in small-cell lung cancer. The data were produced by immunoSEQ multiplex PCR, yet TCRdb's version contains in-frame clones alone and is incomplete. The data show about 2,600 clones, roughly 76% seen once. The CDR3 is 12 amino acids. V was cut by 3 bases and J by 6 bases, with 5 bases left in between. The germline gives CDR1 SGHAT, CDR2 FQDESV (reference sequence). Donors had limited-stage small-cell lung cancer, resected between the late 2000s and the early 2020s. All donors had upfront surgery without preoperative chemotherapy, radiotherapy or any immunotherapy. Remarks on this clone: The antigen is not known.

Findings of the study overall: Compared with adjacent lung tissue, tumors had lower T-cell richness and clonality and non-significantly lower density.

Sequencing input: normal tissue next to the tumor. This rearrangement joins TRBV11-1 to TRBJ1-4; no reliable D call. The origin of this receptor is a man between 40 and 49 years old with small cell lung cancer. The CDR3 DNA sequence: TGTGCCAGCAGCTTCTCTTATGAAAAACTGTTTTTT. Its translation: CASSFSYEKLFF.